The clone carrying this T cell receptor beta chain came up once. Its antigen is unknown. The CDR3 is 13 residues long. Trimming stripped 3 bases from V and 2 bases from J, with 6 bases between. Per the germline V gene, CDR1 is MNHNS and CDR2 is SASEGT. The data are from a study of OX40 agonist ivuxolimab in advanced cancers. Study in general: Previous treatment with anti-PD-1, anti-PD-L1 or anti-CTLA-4 therapy was allowed; more than 35% had received some. Partial response was recorded in three patients: one hepatocellular carcinoma and two cutaneous melanoma cases. Study-level points and caveats: Clonal expansion by week 6 occurred in CD4+ and CD8+ blood T cells (at 0.1 to 3.0 mg/kg). In general, CD8+ T cells held more expanded clones than CD4+ did, on average.

Sequenced by immunoSEQ multiplex PCR; TCRdb stores in-frame clones only, minus some. The table has about 59,000 clones, around 86% seen once. Sequencing used CD4+ or CD8+ T cells sorted from blood, obtained in a trial of the OX40 agonist ivuxolimab. The sequence was collected from an adult with an advanced solid tumor such as melanoma, head and neck, liver or kidney cancer. J is TRBJ2-3 and V is TRBV6-1, with D possibly matching TRBD2 (5 bases). CDR3 DNA sequence: TGTGCCAGCAGTGACGGACTCACAGATACGCAGTATTTT. Encoded protein: CASSDGLTDTQYF.